This T cell receptor (beta chain) was observed in a study of healthy donors' naive CD4 and CD8 T cells. Study at large: Three donor age groups were sampled: 20-25, 40-50 and 60-70 years; half female. General observations from the study: Possible naive T cell homeostatic proliferation bias remained unaddressed. Chains were not paired, since alpha and beta were sequenced in bulk. A reported CD4+/CD8+ bias affected most V and J genes in naive cells.

A linear amplification protocol produced the TCR libraries from around 510 ng of total RNA. In TCRdb, the reads were re-called with MiXCR into one record per CDR3 protein. The sample lists roughly 200,000 distinct CDR3 sequences, around 74% occurring once. Germline CDR1 MNHNY, CDR2 SVGAGI (reference sequence). The trim removed 4 bases at V and 8 bases at J, leaving 8 bases unmatched. The CDR3 spans 15 residues. About this clonotype: Its antigen is unidentified.

This receptor was taken from a pool of human donors in good health; the sample pools cells from several healthy donors. The chain employs TRBV6-6 and TRBJ2-4; 10 bases fit TRBD1. Material: naive CD4+ and CD8+ T cells sorted from blood, pooled from several donors. The CDR3 loop reads CASSSLDRGPDIQYF. The CDR3 DNA is TGTGCCAGCAGTTCCCTCGACAGGGGGCCGGACATTCAGTACTTC.